One sample yielded the 5 T cell receptor beta chains listed below, sequenced in a study of early T cells in non-severe SARS-CoV-2 infection. Via MiXCR, TCRdb re-called the 5' RACE reads, giving one row per CDR3 protein. The table includes 50,000 to 80,000 distinct CDR3 sequences, roughly 9% detected once. The sequenced sample was whole blood, obtained at baseline. The receptors come from an adult who was a healthcare worker with PCR-confirmed SARS-CoV-2 infection or an uninfected control (not recorded which).

This clonotype was detected a few times. The genes are TRBV5-1 and TRBJ2-5; the D gene is possibly TRBD2 (5 bases). Trimming shortened V by 5 bases and J by 0 bases, and 11 bases separated the two germline ends. Per the germline V gene, CDR1 is SGHRS and CDR2 is YFSETQ. The CDR3 is made up of 14 amino acids. The DNA for the CDR3 is TGCGCCAGCAGTTTCGGGGAGTACCAAGAGACCCAGTACTTC. Encoded protein: CASSFGEYQETQYF.

The V call is TRBV19, the J call TRBJ2-1, with unresolved D. The germline gives CDR1 LNHDA, CDR2 SQIVND (reference sequence). Trimming shortened V by 6 bases and J by 5 bases, and 11 bases separated the two germline ends. The CDR3 has 13 amino acids. CDR3 sequence: CASRENSDNEQFF. The CDR3 bases are TGTGCCAGTAGGGAAAACTCGGACAATGAGCAGTTCTTC.

This chain connects TRBV3-1 to TRBJ2-5; 9 bases match TRBD1. V shed 1 base and J 7 bases; nucleotides not matched to a gene: 10. CDR3 length equals 16 residues. Germline lookup yields CDR1 LGHDT and CDR2 YNNKEL (reference sequence). The CDR3 region is CASSQALGDRERTQYF. The CDR3 DNA sequence: TGTGCCAGCAGCCAAGCCCTGGGGGACAGGGAGCGGACCCAGTACTTC.

About this clonotype itself: Mismatch with germline at one junction end may stem from a read error. The chain links TRBV4-3 to TRBJ2-3; the match to TRBD2 covers 7 bases. Germline V lookup: CDR1 LGHNA, CDR2 YSLEER. This CDR3 has 13 residues. The CDR3 sequence is CACRPAGADTQYF. CDR3 nucleotide sequence: TGCGCCTGCAGGCCCGCGGGAGCCGATACGCAGTATTTT.

This clonotype was observed a few times. This rearrangement joins TRBV7-2 to TRBJ2-7; 11 bases align to TRBD2. This CDR3 is 15 amino acids long. The germline CDR1 and CDR2 sequences are SGHTA and FQGNSA. V was clipped by 5 bases and J by 5 bases; unmatched bases: 8. In DNA form, the CDR3 reads TGTGCCAGCAGCCCTATAGCGGGAGGGTTCCACGAGCAGTACTTC. As protein: CASSPIAGGFHEQYF.